Detailed here is one TCR beta chain. As yet, its antigen is unknown. The table came from immunoSEQ multiplex PCR; TCRdb's copy has only in-frame clones and leaves some out. The sample includes some 19,000 clones, roughly nine tenths of them seen just once. The entry originates in a study of OX40 agonist ivuxolimab in advanced cancers. Study observations and caveats: Clonal expansion was among the lowest in partial responders at 0.1-3.0 mg/kg, especially CD8+.

Germline loops: CDR1 LNHDA, CDR2 SQIVND (reference sequence). This CDR3 region has 14 residues. With 3 bases removed from V and 5 bases from J, the gap between germline ends came to 11 bases. The sequence came from an adult with an advanced solid tumor such as melanoma, head and neck, liver or kidney cancer. The sequencing here drew on CD4+ or CD8+ T cells sorted from blood, taken in a trial of the OX40 agonist ivuxolimab. The gene calls are TRBV19 and TRBJ1-5; D gene uncertain. The CDR3 region has the DNA TGTGCCAGTAGTATCAGAACGGCCTATCAGCCCCAGCATTTT. Translating it yields CASSIRTAYQPQHF.